The 3 T cell receptor beta chains reported below all come from one sample, sequenced in a study of human thymus T cells. Measured with immunoSEQ multiplex PCR; TCRdb has only the in-frame clones, and not every one. Of some 80,000 clones listed, around 96% are singletons. Resections that were taken during corrective heart surgery supplied the thymus tissue. The sample comprised thymus tissue. The receptors were sampled from a boy less than two years old with a congenital heart defect but otherwise immunologically healthy.

The gene calls are TRBV5-1 and TRBJ2-2; 16 nucleotides agree with TRBD2. CDR1 and CDR2 from the germline V gene are SGHRS and YFSETQ. The CDR3 loop spans 18 amino acids. The J segment lost 4 bases and the V segment lost 4 bases, leaving 7 bases of the junction unmatched. This CDR3 reads CASSNPGLAGGSTGELFF. In DNA, the CDR3 is TGCGCCAGCAGCAACCCGGGACTAGCGGGAGGGAGCACCGGGGAGCTGTTTTTT.

V is TRBV9 and J is TRBJ2-3, with D hard to call. The CDR3 has 13 amino acids. V was trimmed by 4 bases and J by 0 bases, leaving 6 bases between them. Germline V gene sequence: CDR1 SGDLS, CDR2 YYNGEE. Written as DNA, the CDR3 is TGTGCCAGCAGCCGTCCTAGCACAGATACGCAGTATTTT. Translating it yields CASSRPSTDTQYF.

The chain couples TRBV10-3 to TRBJ1-2; D is possibly TRBD1 (5 bases). The CDR3 spans 12 residues. Germline loops: CDR1 ENHRY, CDR2 SYGVKD. V dropped 10 bases and J dropped 4 bases, with 13 bases sitting between them. CDR3 amino acids: CATRRVSYGYTF. CDR3 DNA: TGTGCCACCCGCAGGGTTTCCTATGGCTACACCTTC.